Listed here are 21 T cell receptor beta chains from one sample, sequenced in a study of blood T cell repertoires in COVID-19. Here immunoSEQ multiplex PCR was the method, and the copy in TCRdb shows in-frame clones only, minus some. This sample carries about 250,000 clones, 88% of them seen once, and the ten largest clones take roughly 6.7%. The sequenced material came from peripheral blood. Receptors originate from a woman in her thirties with COVID-19, enrolled during active disease.

The chain joins TRBV3-1 (or the pseudogene TRBV3-2) to TRBJ1-1; a possible D gene is TRBD1 (5 bases). This CDR3 spans 14 amino acids. V was shortened by 1 base and J by 0 bases, with 6 bases between the two germline ends. Germline V gene sequence: CDR1 LGHDT, CDR2 YNNKEL (reference sequence). The CDR3 sequence: CASSQGGVNTEAFF. The CDR3 DNA reads as TGTGCCAGCAGCCAAGGGGGGGTGAACACTGAAGCTTTCTTT.

This clone occurred once. The chain has TRBV3-1 (or the pseudogene TRBV3-2) and TRBJ2-1; 9 nucleotides agree with TRBD2. V trimming: 1 base; J trimming: 3 bases; junction bases outside the gene matches: 10. The CDR3 consists of 18 residues. Germline assignment: CDR1 LGHDT and CDR2 YNNKEL (reference sequence). The CDR3 DNA reads TGTGCCAGCAGCCAAGCAATATTTGCGGGAGGGCTCTACAATGAGCAGTTCTTC. This translates into CASSQAIFAGGLYNEQFF.

The chain is built from TRBV27 and TRBJ1-1; the D is unclear. This CDR3 comprises 14 residues. Germline-derived CDR1 and CDR2 are MNHEY and SMNVEV (reference sequence). V dropped 2 bases and J dropped 5 bases, with 12 bases sitting between them. This CDR3 reads CASSLTPWETEAFF. CDR3 DNA: TGTGCCAGCAGTTTAACCCCCTGGGAGACTGAAGCTTTCTTT.

The chain carries TRBV7-9 and TRBJ1-6, with a tentative D call TRBD1 (6 bases). Germline values: CDR1 SEHNR, CDR2 FQNEAQ (reference sequence). There are 13 residues in the CDR3. The V and J ends lost 4 bases and 7 bases respectively, with 8 bases between them. This chain's CDR3 is CASSSTGNSPLHF. The CDR3 DNA is TGTGCCAGCAGCTCAACAGGGAATTCACCCCTCCACTTT.

The chain employs TRBV12-5 and TRBJ1-4; D unresolved. The CDR3 has 13 amino acids. CDR1 is LGHNT, CDR2 FRNRAP, per germline. V was pared by 7 bases and J by 4 bases, with 10 bases between. CDR3 region: CASVEPNNEKLFF. The CDR3, as DNA: TGTGCTAGTGTGGAGCCAAATAATGAAAAACTGTTTTTT. Full variable domain (remainder filled in from reference TRBV12-5 and TRBJ1-4): DARVTQTPRHKVTEMGQEVTMRCQPILGHNTVFWYRQTMMQGLELLAYFRNRAPLDDSGMPKDRFSAEMPDATLATLKIQPSEPRDSAVYFCASVEPNNEKLFFGSGTQLSVL.

V is TRBV2 and J is TRBJ1-1; D may be TRBD1 (6 bases). V was shortened by 9 bases and J by 1 base, with 18 bases between the two germline ends. CDR1 SNHLY and CDR2 FYNNEI come from the germline V gene. CDR3 length: 15 amino acids. In DNA form, the CDR3 reads TGTGCCAGTGGACAGAGGGAGCTATCGAACACTGAAGCTTTCTTT. Translating it yields CASGQRELSNTEAFF.

The V call is TRBV27, the J call TRBJ2-1, with TRBD2 matching over 8 bases. The trim removed 5 bases at V and 4 bases at J, leaving 7 bases unmatched. The CDR3 spans 15 residues. Looked up from germline, CDR1 is MNHEY and CDR2 is SMNVEV (reference sequence). As DNA, the CDR3 is TGTGCCAGCAGTCCGACTAGCGCCTATTACAATGAGCAGTTCTTC. Its protein product is CASSPTSAYYNEQFF.

The V and J genes are TRBV7-9 and TRBJ2-7, with 9 bases fitting TRBD1. V was clipped by 5 bases and J by 2 bases; unmatched bases: 7. The V gene's germline CDR1 is SEHNR and CDR2 FQNEAQ (reference sequence). There are 15 residues in the CDR3. The CDR3 is CASSPGGQGPYEQYF. For the CDR3, the DNA is TGTGCCAGCAGCCCGGGGGGACAGGGCCCCTACGAGCAGTACTTC.

This chain joins TRBV29-1 and TRBJ2-5; D uncertain. CDR1 SQVTM and CDR2 ANQGSEA come from the germline V gene. This CDR3 comprises 10 residues. Trimming cost V 7 bases and J 5 bases, with 8 bases left between them. Here the CDR3 DNA reads TGCAGCGCCTCGGAGGAGACCCAGTACTTC. Translation: CSASEETQYF.

The V gene is TRBV7-2, the J gene TRBJ2-6; tentatively, D is TRBD2 (5 bases). From germline, CDR1 is SGHTA and CDR2 FQGNSA. The ends were cut back, 1 base at V and 2 bases at J, with 9 bases in the middle. The CDR3 is 16 residues long. CDR3 bases: TGTGCCAGCAGCTTAGTTCGGGGAGCTGGGGCCAACGTCCTGACTTTC. Its protein product is CASSLVRGAGANVLTF.

This sequence joins TRBV7-6 and TRBJ2-5, with 7 bases fitting TRBD2. V gave up 2 bases and J gave up 0 bases; unmatched junction bases: 3. Looked up from germline, CDR1 is SGHVS and CDR2 is FNYEAQ. This CDR3 is built from 15 residues. This CDR3 reads CASSLRSGNQETQYF. As DNA, the CDR3 is TGTGCCAGCAGCTTAAGGAGCGGGAACCAAGAGACCCAGTACTTC. Using reference TRBV7-6 and TRBJ2-5 for the parts outside the CDR3, the full variable domain is GAGVSQSPRYKVTKRGQDVALRCDPISGHVSLYWYRQALGQGPEFLTYFNYEAQQDKSGLPNDRFSAERPEGSISTLTIQRTEQRDSAMYRCASSLRSGNQETQYFGPGTRLLVL.

CDR3 nucleotides: TGTGCCAGCTCACCAGGACTAGCGGCTCAAGAGACCCAGTACTTC. It specifies CASSPGLAAQETQYF. This chain connects TRBV18 to TRBJ2-5; TRBD2 agrees at 10 bases. The V gene's germline CDR1 is KGHSH and CDR2 LQKENI. This CDR3 comprises 15 residues. The ends lost 2 bases at V and 2 bases at J; junction bases unmatched: 2.

This clone was recorded a few times. The V gene is TRBV18, the J gene TRBJ1-6; 7 bases line up with TRBD1. Germline V gene data show CDR1 as KGHSH and CDR2 as LQKENI. This CDR3 spans 13 amino acids. Trimming at V came to 6 bases and at J to 10 bases, leaving 6 bases not matched to a gene. The CDR3 DNA reads as TGTGCCAGCTCCGGGACAGTGGAGTCACCCCTCCACTTT. As protein: CASSGTVESPLHF.

A single count supports this clone. This chain's CDR3 is CASSLVGRSTEAFF. CDR3 nucleotides: TGTGCCAGCAGCTTGGTGGGGAGGTCCACTGAAGCTTTCTTT. This chain connects TRBV5-5 to TRBJ1-1; D gene unclear. The CDR3 has 14 amino acids. Germline V gene data show CDR1 as SGHKS and CDR2 as YYEKEE (reference sequence). V gave up 0 bases and J gave up 4 bases, with 10 bases separating them.

This clone showed up just once. The chain joins TRBV19 to TRBJ1-2; TRBD1 agrees at 7 bases. Per germline, CDR1 LNHDA and CDR2 SQIVND (reference sequence). V gave up 2 bases and J gave up 4 bases; unmatched junction bases: 10. The CDR3 runs to 16 residues. CDR3 region: CASSISRTGRSYGYTF. The CDR3 DNA sequence: TGTGCCAGTAGTATATCCCGGACAGGCCGGAGCTATGGCTACACCTTC.

This chain joins TRBV10-3 and TRBJ2-1, with TRBD2 identical over 8 bases. J was trimmed by 5 bases and V by 2 bases; bases with no gene match: 5. The CDR3 extends over 15 amino acids. In germline, CDR1 is ENHRY, CDR2 SYGVKD. This CDR3 is CAISEGGGRNNEQFF. CDR3 DNA: TGTGCCATCAGTGAGGGGGGCGGGAGGAACAATGAGCAGTTCTTC.

V gene TRBV5-1 combines with J gene TRBJ1-2; tentatively, D is TRBD1 (5 bases). Trimming took 10 bases from V and 4 from J, leaving 14 bases between them. The germline CDR1 and CDR2 sequences are SGHRS and YFSETQ. The CDR3 has 12 residues. The CDR3 nucleotides are TGCGCCCGCCCCGGGGGTGGCTATGGCTACACCTTC. The encoded protein is CARPGGGYGYTF.

The rearrangement joins TRBV5-8 to TRBJ2-5, with D tentatively TRBD2 (5 bases). With 1 base removed from V and 1 base from J, the gap between germline ends came to 11 bases. There are 15 residues in the CDR3. Per germline, CDR1 SGHTS and CDR2 YDEGEE. CDR3: CASSLSGSTQETQYF. CDR3 bases: TGTGCCAGCAGCTTGAGCGGCTCCACCCAAGAGACCCAGTACTTC.

CDR3 region: CASSQDGDAEAFF. CDR3 in DNA: TGCGCCAGCAGCCAAGATGGAGACGCTGAAGCTTTCTTT. This chain links TRBV4-3 with TRBJ1-1, with no clear D. The CDR3 extends over 13 amino acids. Germline V gene data show CDR1 as LGHNA and CDR2 as YSLEER. V lost 0 bases, J lost 6 bases, and 8 bases lay in between.

The CDR3 reads CAITPSGDYNEQFF. The CDR3 DNA is TGTGCCATCACGCCGAGCGGGGATTACAATGAGCAGTTCTTC. The chain joins TRBV10-3 to TRBJ2-1, with TRBD2 matching over 7 bases. The ends lost 7 bases at V and 4 bases at J; junction bases unmatched: 7. The CDR3 totals 14 residues. CDR1 is ENHRY and CDR2 is SYGVKD in the germline V gene.

The chain links TRBV19 to TRBJ1-2; 10 nucleotides align to TRBD1. Germline-derived CDR1 and CDR2 are LNHDA and SQIVND (reference sequence). The trim removed 5 bases at V and 7 bases at J, leaving 10 bases unmatched. The CDR3 sequence is 15 residues long. CDR3 sequence (DNA): TGTGCCAGTAGTCTCCTGGGACAGGGGACTGGTGGCTACACCTTC. This codes for CASSLLGQGTGGYTF.